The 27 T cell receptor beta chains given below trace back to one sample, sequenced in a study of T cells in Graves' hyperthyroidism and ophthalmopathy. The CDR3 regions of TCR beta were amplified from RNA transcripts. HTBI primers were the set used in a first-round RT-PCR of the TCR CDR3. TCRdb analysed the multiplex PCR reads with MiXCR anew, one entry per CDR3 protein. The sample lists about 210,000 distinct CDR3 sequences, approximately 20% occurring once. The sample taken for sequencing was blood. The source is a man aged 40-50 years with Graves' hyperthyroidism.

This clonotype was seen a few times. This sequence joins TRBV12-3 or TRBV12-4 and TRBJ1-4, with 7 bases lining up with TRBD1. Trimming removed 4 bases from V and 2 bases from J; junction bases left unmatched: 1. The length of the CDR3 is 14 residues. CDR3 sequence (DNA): TGTGCCAGCAGTTCAGGGGGGACTAATGAAAAACTGTTTTTT. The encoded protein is CASSSGGTNEKLFF.

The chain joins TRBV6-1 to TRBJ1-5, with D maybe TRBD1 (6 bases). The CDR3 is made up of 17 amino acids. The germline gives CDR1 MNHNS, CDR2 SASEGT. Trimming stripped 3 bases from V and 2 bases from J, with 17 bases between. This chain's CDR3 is CASSDGRYRDGNQPQHF. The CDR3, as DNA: TGTGCCAGCAGTGATGGACGATACAGGGATGGCAATCAGCCCCAGCATTTT.

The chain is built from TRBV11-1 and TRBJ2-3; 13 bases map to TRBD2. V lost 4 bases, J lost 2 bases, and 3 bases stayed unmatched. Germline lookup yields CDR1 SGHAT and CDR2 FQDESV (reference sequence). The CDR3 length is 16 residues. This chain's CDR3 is CASSSGLAGTTDTQYF. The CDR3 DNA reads TGTGCCAGCAGCTCGGGACTAGCGGGGACCACAGATACGCAGTATTTT. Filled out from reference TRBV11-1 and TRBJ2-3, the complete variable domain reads EAEVAQSPRYKITEKSQAVAFWCDPISGHATLYWYRQILGQGPELLVQFQDESVVDDSQLPKDRFSAERLKGVDSTLKIQPAELGDSAMYLCASSSGLAGTTDTQYFGPGTRLTVL.

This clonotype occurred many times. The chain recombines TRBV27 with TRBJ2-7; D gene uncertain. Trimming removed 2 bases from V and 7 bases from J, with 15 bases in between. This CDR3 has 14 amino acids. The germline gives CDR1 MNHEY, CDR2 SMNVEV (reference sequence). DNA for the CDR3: TGTGCCAGCAGTTTAGTGGACGGCGTTGAAGAGCAGTACTTC. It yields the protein CASSLVDGVEEQYF.

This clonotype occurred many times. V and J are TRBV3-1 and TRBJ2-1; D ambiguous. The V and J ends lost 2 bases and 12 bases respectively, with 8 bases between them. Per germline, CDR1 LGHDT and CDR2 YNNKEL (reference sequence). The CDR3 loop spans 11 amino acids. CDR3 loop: CASSQRAVQFF. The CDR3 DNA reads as TGTGCCAGCAGCCAAAGGGCAGTGCAGTTCTTC.

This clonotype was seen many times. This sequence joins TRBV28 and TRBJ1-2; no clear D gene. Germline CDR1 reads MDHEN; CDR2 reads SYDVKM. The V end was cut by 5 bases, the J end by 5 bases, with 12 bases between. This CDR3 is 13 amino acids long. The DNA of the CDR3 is TGTGCCAGCAGTCCCGGGTGGGGTTATGGCTACACCTTC. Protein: CASSPGWGYGYTF.

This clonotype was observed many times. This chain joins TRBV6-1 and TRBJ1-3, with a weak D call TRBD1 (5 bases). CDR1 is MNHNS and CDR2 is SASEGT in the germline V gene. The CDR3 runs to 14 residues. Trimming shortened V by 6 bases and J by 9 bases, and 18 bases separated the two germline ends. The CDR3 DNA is TGTGCCAGCAGCCACCGGGACGCCCATAGCACCATATATTTT. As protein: CASSHRDAHSTIYF.

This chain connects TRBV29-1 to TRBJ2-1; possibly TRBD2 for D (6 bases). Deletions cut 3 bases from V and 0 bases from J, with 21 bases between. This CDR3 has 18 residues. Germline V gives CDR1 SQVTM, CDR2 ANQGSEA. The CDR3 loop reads CSVDSAGRGTRSYNEQFF. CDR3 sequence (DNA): TGCAGCGTTGACTCCGCGGGAAGGGGAACTCGCTCCTACAATGAGCAGTTCTTC.

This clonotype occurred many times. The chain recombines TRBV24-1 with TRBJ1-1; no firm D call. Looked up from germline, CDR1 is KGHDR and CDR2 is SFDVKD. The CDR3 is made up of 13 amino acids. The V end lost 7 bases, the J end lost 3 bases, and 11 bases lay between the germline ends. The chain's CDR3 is CATSGDGDTEAFF. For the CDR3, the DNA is TGTGCCACCAGCGGGGATGGTGACACTGAAGCTTTCTTT.

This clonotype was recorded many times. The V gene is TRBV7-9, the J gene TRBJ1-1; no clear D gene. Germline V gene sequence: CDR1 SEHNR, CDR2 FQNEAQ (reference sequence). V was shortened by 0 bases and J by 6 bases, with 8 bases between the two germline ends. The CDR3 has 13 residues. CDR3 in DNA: TGTGCCAGCAGCTTAGCGTTGGCAGCTGAAGCTTTCTTT. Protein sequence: CASSLALAAEAFF.

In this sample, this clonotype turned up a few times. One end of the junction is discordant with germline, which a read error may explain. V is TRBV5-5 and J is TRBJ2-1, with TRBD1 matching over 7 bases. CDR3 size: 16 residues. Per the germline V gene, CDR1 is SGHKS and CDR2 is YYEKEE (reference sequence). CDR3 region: CASSTKNRGDYNEQSF. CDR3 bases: TGTGCCAGCAGCACGAAAAACAGGGGCGATTACAATGAGCAGTCCTTC.

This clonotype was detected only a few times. The CDR3 reads CASSQDIEGGREKLFF. The CDR3 coding sequence is TGTGCCAGCAGCCAAGATATTGAAGGAGGACGGGAAAAACTGTTTTTT. The J gene is TRBJ1-4, the V gene TRBV3-1; no firm D call. The CDR3 spans 16 residues. CDR1 LGHDT and CDR2 YNNKEL come from the germline V gene (reference sequence). Trimming left V 0 bases short and J 8 bases short, with 16 bases between.

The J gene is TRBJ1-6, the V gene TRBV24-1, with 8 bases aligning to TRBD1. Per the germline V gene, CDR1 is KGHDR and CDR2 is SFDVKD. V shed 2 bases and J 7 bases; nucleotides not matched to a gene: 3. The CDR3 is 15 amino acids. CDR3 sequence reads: CATSDSGGWNSPLHF. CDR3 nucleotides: TGTGCCACCAGTGATTCAGGGGGCTGGAATTCACCCCTCCACTTT.

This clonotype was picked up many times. This chain's CDR3 is CATSGQSYEQYF. In DNA, the CDR3 is TGTGCCACCTCGGGACAGTCCTACGAGCAGTACTTC. This sequence joins TRBV24-1 and TRBJ2-7; 7 positions match TRBD1. The CDR3 runs to 12 residues. Trimming at V came to 9 bases and at J to 1 base, leaving 2 bases not matched to a gene. CDR1 is KGHDR, CDR2 SFDVKD, per germline.

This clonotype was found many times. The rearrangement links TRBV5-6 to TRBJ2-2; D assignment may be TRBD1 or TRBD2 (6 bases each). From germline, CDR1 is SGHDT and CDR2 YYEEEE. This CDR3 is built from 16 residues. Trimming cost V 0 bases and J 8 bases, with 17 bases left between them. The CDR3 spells CASSLVFAGGTGELFF. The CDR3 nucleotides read TGTGCCAGCAGCTTGGTTTTCGCTGGGGGGACAGGGGAGCTGTTTTTT.

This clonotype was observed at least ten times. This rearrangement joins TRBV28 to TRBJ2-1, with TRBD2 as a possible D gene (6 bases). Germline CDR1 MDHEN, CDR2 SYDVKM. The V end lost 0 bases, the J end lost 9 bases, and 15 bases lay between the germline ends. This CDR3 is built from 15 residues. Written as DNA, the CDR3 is TGTGCCAGCAGTTTATGGGGACTCGGTCCCAGTGAGCAGTTCTTC. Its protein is CASSLWGLGPSEQFF.

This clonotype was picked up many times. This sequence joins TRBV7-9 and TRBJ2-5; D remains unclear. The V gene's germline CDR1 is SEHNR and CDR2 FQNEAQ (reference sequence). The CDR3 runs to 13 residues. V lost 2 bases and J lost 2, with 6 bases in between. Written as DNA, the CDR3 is TGTGCCAGCAGCTTACTGGAGCAAGAGACCCAGTACTTC. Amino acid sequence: CASSLLEQETQYF.

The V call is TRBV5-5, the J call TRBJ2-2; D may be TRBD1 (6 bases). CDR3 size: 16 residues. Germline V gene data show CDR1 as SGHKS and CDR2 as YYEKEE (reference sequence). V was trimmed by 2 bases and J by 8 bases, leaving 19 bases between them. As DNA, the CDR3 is TGTGCCAGCAGCTTCGAGGACAGTATCTTCAAGGGGGAGCTGTTTTTT. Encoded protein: CASSFEDSIFKGELFF.

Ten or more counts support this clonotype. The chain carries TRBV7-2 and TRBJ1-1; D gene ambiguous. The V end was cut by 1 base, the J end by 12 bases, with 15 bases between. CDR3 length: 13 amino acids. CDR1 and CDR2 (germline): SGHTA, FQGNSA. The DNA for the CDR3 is TGTGCCAGCAGCTTAGAGGCGGGGAGGGTAACTTTCTTT. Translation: CASSLEAGRVTFF.

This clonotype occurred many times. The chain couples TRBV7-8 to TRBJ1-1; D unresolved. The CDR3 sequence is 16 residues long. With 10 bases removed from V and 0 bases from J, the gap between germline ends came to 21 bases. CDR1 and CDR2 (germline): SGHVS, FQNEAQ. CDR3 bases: TGTGCCACCAATTTTAAGACTGGCGGAATGAACACTGAAGCTTTCTTT. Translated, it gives CATNFKTGGMNTEAFF.

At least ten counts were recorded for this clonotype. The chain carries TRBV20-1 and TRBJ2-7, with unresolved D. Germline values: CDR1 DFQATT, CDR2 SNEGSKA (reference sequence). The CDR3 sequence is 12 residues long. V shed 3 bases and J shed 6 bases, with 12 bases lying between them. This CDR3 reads CSASTEKGEQYF. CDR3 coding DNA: TGCAGTGCTAGTACGGAGAAGGGCGAGCAGTACTTC.

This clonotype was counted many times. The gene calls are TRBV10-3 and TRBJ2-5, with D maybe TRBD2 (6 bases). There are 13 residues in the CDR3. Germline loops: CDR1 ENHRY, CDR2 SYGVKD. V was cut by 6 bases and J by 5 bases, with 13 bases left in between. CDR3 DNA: TGTGCCATCAGGGCCGACAGCGGGGAGACCCAGTACTTC. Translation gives CAIRADSGETQYF.

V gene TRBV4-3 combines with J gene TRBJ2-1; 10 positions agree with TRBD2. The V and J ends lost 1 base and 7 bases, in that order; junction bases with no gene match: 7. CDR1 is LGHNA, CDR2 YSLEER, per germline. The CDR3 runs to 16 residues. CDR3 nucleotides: TGCGCCAGCAGCCAAGGGTCCGGACTAGCGGATAATGAGCAGTTCTTC. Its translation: CASSQGSGLADNEQFF.

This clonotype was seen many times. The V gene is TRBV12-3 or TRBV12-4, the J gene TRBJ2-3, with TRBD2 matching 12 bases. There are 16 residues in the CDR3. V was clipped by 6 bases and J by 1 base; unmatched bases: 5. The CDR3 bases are TGTGCCAGCAGCCCCACTAGCGGGGGGCGCACAGATACGCAGTATTTT. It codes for CASSPTSGGRTDTQYF.

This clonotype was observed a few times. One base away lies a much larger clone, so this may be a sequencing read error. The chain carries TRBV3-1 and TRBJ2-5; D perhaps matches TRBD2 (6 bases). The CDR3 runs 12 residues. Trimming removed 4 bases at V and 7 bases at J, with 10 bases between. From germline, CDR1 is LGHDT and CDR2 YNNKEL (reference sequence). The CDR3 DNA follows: TGTGCCAGCAGCCTTGGGCGGGGGACCCAGTACTTC. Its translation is CASSLGRGTQYF.

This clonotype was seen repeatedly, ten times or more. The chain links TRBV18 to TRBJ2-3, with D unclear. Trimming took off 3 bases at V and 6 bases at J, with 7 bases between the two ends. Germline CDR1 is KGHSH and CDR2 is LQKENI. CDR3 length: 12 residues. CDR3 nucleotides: TGTGCCAGCTCACCCCGCATCGATACGCAGTATTTT. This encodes CASSPRIDTQYF.

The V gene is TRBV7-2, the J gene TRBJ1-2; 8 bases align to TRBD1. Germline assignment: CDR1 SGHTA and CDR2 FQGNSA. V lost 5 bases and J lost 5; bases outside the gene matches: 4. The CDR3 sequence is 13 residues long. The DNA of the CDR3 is TGTGCCAGCAGCCTTCGGACAGGGTATGGCTACACCTTC. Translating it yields CASSLRTGYGYTF.